These 22 T cell receptor beta chains came from one sample sequenced in a study of T-cell reconstitution after alpha-beta-depleted transplantation in children (dated by TCRdb to about 2016). Library preparation employed PCR. The sample was run on an Illumina HiSeq 2500. To normalize quantification of the TCRbeta repertoire, the TCR libraries were built with molecular barcoding that relied on unique molecular identifiers. TCRdb cleaned the public reads at Q25 with fastp, built clones with MiXCR and kept in-frame beta chains. Each CDR3 protein gets just one entry, which takes the most common genes and DNA from the rows behind it. The sample table lists some 400,000 distinct CDR3 sequences, just over 20% of them with a count of one. Less than 4.5% of the sample goes to the ten largest clones. The input for sequencing was PBMCs from the stem cell graft donor, taken from the stem cell graft. Every receptor here comes from a human donor who donated a stem cell graft to a child with acute myeloid leukemia.

The chain combines TRBV11-2 with TRBJ2-7; TRBD2 aligns across 14 bases. The V gene's germline CDR1 is SGHAT and CDR2 FQNNGV. The V gene end was trimmed by 0 bases and the J gene end by 0 bases; junction bases not matched to a gene: 7. The CDR3 has 19 residues. CDR3 DNA: TGTGCCAGCAGCTTAGATTGGCGACTAGCGGGAGGGAGCTCCTACGAGCAGTACTTC. This gives the protein CASSLDWRLAGGSSYEQYF.

A few counts support this clonotype. The CDR3 DNA follows: TGCGCCAGCAGCTTAAGGCAGGAGGCCACAGATACGCAGTATTTT. Its protein is CASSLRQEATDTQYF. This chain links TRBV5-1 with TRBJ2-3; D is perhaps TRBD2 (5 bases). Germline V gives CDR1 SGHRS, CDR2 YFSETQ. CDR3 length: 15 amino acids. V was trimmed by 2 bases and J by 2 bases, leaving 12 bases between them.

This clonotype has at least ten counts. The chain links TRBV20-1 to TRBJ2-7; TRBD1 matches 8 bases. The junction had 7 bases not matched to a gene; V was cut back by 6 bases and J by 3 bases. The CDR3 has 13 amino acids. Germline CDR1 DFQATT, CDR2 SNEGSKA (reference sequence). The CDR3 bases are TGCAGTGCCAGCAGGGGGCGGGACTACGAGCAGTACTTC. Translating gives CSASRGRDYEQYF.

This clonotype was observed at least ten times. The chain joins TRBV7-4 to TRBJ2-3, with 7 bases fitting TRBD2. V was clipped by 1 base and J by 6 bases; unmatched bases: 10. The germline CDR1 and CDR2 sequences are SGHVT and SQSDAQ. The CDR3 runs to 16 residues. CDR3 DNA: TGTGCCAGCAGCTTAGTGGTCAGCAAGACTAGCGATACGCAGTATTTT. As protein: CASSLVVSKTSDTQYF.

This clonotype has at least ten counts. This chain connects TRBV29-1 to TRBJ1-3; D gene unclear. The CDR3 spans 11 residues. CDR1 and CDR2 from the germline V gene are SQVTM and ANQGSEA. The germline V and J ends were trimmed by 7 bases and 4 bases, with 8 bases remaining between them. The CDR3 loop reads CSGGRGNTIYF. CDR3 DNA: TGCAGCGGCGGTAGGGGAAACACCATATATTTT.

J is TRBJ1-1 and V is TRBV4-1, with unresolved D. V shed 5 bases and J shed 1 base, with 8 bases lying between them. The CDR3 is 13 amino acids. CDR1 and CDR2 from the germline V gene are MGHRA and YSYEKL. CDR3 in DNA: TGCGCCAGCAGCTCCCTTACGAACACTGAAGCTTTCTTT. Translating it yields CASSSLTNTEAFF.

CDR3 sequence reads: CASKGTSSGYGYTF. CDR3 nucleotides: TGTGCCAGCAAAGGGACCTCCTCCGGGTATGGCTACACCTTC. This chain connects TRBV2 to TRBJ1-2, with D perhaps TRBD1 (5 bases). Trimming took off 7 bases at V and 5 bases at J, with 17 bases between the two ends. Germline assignment: CDR1 SNHLY and CDR2 FYNNEI. The CDR3 sequence is 14 residues long.

At least ten counts were recorded for this clonotype. This chain links TRBV29-1 with TRBJ2-7; tentative D call: TRBD1 (5 bases). This CDR3 spans 14 amino acids. The V end was cut by 8 bases, the J end by 2 bases, with 19 bases between. Germline V gene lookup returns CDR1 SQVTM and CDR2 ANQGSEA. The CDR3 coding sequence is TGCAGCCCTAGAGTCGGCAGGGATCCCTACGAGCAGTACTTC. Translation gives CSPRVGRDPYEQYF.

Comment on this clonotype: This may come from a read error, since a much larger clone is one base off. The chain has TRBV29-1 and TRBJ1-1, with D possibly TRBD1 on 6 matching bases. This CDR3 has 13 residues. CDR1 is SQVTM, CDR2 ANQGSEA, per germline. The CDR3 is CSVATGLNTEPFF. The CDR3 DNA follows: TGCAGCGTAGCTACAGGGTTGAACACTGAACCTTTCTTT.

This clonotype has just a few counts. The chain has TRBV6-2 or TRBV6-3 and TRBJ1-2; D remains unclear. CDR1 MNHEY and CDR2 SVGEGT come from the germline V gene. The CDR3 sequence is 13 residues long. The V and J ends lost 6 bases and 5 bases respectively, with 13 bases between them. The CDR3 sequence: CASSPETDYGYTF. The CDR3 nucleotides read TGTGCCAGCAGCCCCGAGACGGATTATGGCTACACCTTC.

The chain links TRBV28 to TRBJ2-7; 11 nucleotides agree with TRBD1. Trimming at V came to 8 bases and at J to 3 bases, leaving 12 bases not matched to a gene. The CDR3 totals 16 residues. Looked up from germline, CDR1 is MDHEN and CDR2 is SYDVKM. The CDR3 spells CASWDRGSGGNYEQYF. The CDR3 nucleotides are TGTGCCAGCTGGGACAGGGGGTCCGGCGGAAACTACGAGCAGTACTTC.

The chain links TRBV28 to TRBJ2-5, with 7 bases that match TRBD2. The CDR3 is 14 residues long. The V gene end was trimmed by 5 bases and the J gene end by 8 bases; junction bases not matched to a gene: 11. CDR1 is MDHEN and CDR2 is SYDVKM in the germline V gene. CDR3: CASSGPSGSITQYF. The CDR3 DNA follows: TGTGCCAGCAGTGGGCCTAGCGGTTCTATAACCCAGTACTTC. Full variable domain (remainder filled in from reference TRBV28 and TRBJ2-5): DVKVTQSSRYLVKRTGEKVFLECVQDMDHENMFWYRQDPGLGLRLIYFSYDVKMKEKGDIPEGYSVSREKKERFSLILESASTNQTSMYLCASSGPSGSITQYFGPGTRLLVL.

This clonotype came up a few times. The rearrangement joins TRBV27 to TRBJ2-7; TRBD1 is a possible D gene (5 bases). The CDR3 runs to 16 residues. V lost 8 bases, J lost 7 bases, and 27 bases lay in between. CDR1 is MNHEY and CDR2 is SMNVEV in the germline V gene (reference sequence). The CDR3 coding sequence is TGTGCCAGCGGGGCCACCACATGGTACTCCTTTGAAGAGCAGTACTTC. Its translation is CASGATTWYSFEEQYF.

The rearrangement uses TRBV12-3 or TRBV12-4 and TRBJ1-2, with 7 bases that match TRBD1. The CDR3 has 14 amino acids. V was pared by 1 base and J by 4 bases, with 3 bases of the junction left unmatched. The CDR3 bases are TGTGCCAGCAGTTTAGACGGGACAGCCTATGGCTACACCTTC. Amino acids: CASSLDGTAYGYTF.

This clonotype has a handful of counts. This chain links TRBV20-1 with TRBJ2-3; the match to TRBD2 covers 10 bases. The CDR3 is 15 amino acids. V gave up 3 bases and J gave up 5 bases; unmatched junction bases: 8. Germline CDR1 is DFQATT and CDR2 is SNEGSKA (reference sequence). The CDR3 reads CSARWSSGSIDTQYF. In DNA form, the CDR3 reads TGCAGTGCTAGGTGGTCTAGCGGGAGTATAGATACGCAGTATTTT.

In its sample, this clonotype was seen many times. The genes are TRBV5-6 and TRBJ1-2; D gene unclear. This CDR3 region has 13 residues. Trimming left V 0 bases short and J 4 bases short, with 7 bases between. Germline-derived CDR1 and CDR2 are SGHDT and YYEEEE. The CDR3 here is CASSLEGPYGYTF. CDR3 nucleotide sequence: TGTGCCAGCAGCTTGGAGGGTCCCTATGGCTACACCTTC. The full variable domain, rest sourced from reference TRBV5-6 and TRBJ1-2, is DAGVTQSPTHLIKTRGQQVTLRCSPKSGHDTVSWYQQALGQGPQFIFQYYEEEERQRGNFPDRFSGHQFPNYSSELNVNALLLGDSALYLCASSLEGPYGYTFGSGTRLTVV.

The chain recombines TRBV29-1 with TRBJ2-7, with D unresolved. In germline, CDR1 is SQVTM, CDR2 ANQGSEA. This CDR3 has 11 residues. Deletions cut 1 base from V and 2 bases from J, with 3 bases between. CDR3 DNA sequence: TGCAGCGTTGAAGGAACCTACGAGCAGTACTTC. It codes for CSVEGTYEQYF.

This clonotype was counted only a few times. The V and J genes are TRBV2 and TRBJ2-2; unclear D gene. The CDR3 length is 14 residues. Trimming pared 10 bases from V and 3 bases from J, leaving 15 bases between. Germline CDR1 is SNHLY and CDR2 is FYNNEI. The CDR3 coding sequence is TGTGCCAACAGACCGGTCTCGGACACCGGGGAGCTGTTTTTT. Its protein is CANRPVSDTGELFF. Supplemented by reference TRBV2 and TRBJ2-2, the full variable domain reads EPEVTQTPSHQVTQMGQEVILRCVPISNHLYFYWYRQILGQKVEFLVSFYNNEISEKSEIFDDQFSVERPDGSNFTLKIRSTKLEDSAMYFCANRPVSDTGELFFGEGSRLTVL.

The chain couples TRBV24-1 to TRBJ2-7, with 9 bases fitting TRBD2. Per the germline V gene, CDR1 is KGHDR and CDR2 is SFDVKD. Germline trimming cut 7 bases from V and 6 bases from J; bases unmatched to any gene: 12. The CDR3 covers 15 residues. CDR3 DNA: TGTGCCACCAGCGCCGTTGCGGGAGGGATGTCCGAGCAGTACTTC. Translated: CATSAVAGGMSEQYF.

J is TRBJ2-1 and V is TRBV5-1; D is possibly TRBD1 (5 bases). From germline, CDR1 is SGHRS and CDR2 YFSETQ. This CDR3 has 11 amino acids. V shed 3 bases and J shed 10 bases, with 8 bases lying between them. In DNA form, the CDR3 reads TGCGCCAGCAGCTCATACAGGGAGCAGTTCTTC. This encodes CASSSYREQFF.

This clonotype has only a few counts. The chain joins TRBV5-1 to TRBJ2-2, with no clear D. Germline assignment: CDR1 SGHRS and CDR2 YFSETQ. The V gene lost 4 bases and the J gene lost 5 bases, with 9 bases spanning the gap. The CDR3 is 13 residues long. The DNA of the CDR3 is TGCGCCAGCAGCCCTCTATATACCGGGGAGCTGTTTTTT. This sequence encodes CASSPLYTGELFF.

This clonotype was recorded only once. The chain couples TRBV11-1 to TRBJ2-1; 7 nucleotides agree with TRBD2. The CDR3 consists of 19 residues. The germline gives CDR1 SGHAT, CDR2 FQDESV (reference sequence). Trimming cost V 4 bases and J 0 bases; bases outside gene matches: 15. The CDR3 sequence: CASSSRASGISGSYNEQFF. CDR3 coding DNA: TGTGCCAGCAGCTCCCGGGCTAGCGGAATTTCCGGCTCCTACAATGAGCAGTTCTTC.